This T cell receptor (beta chain) was recovered during a study of T cell responses to AZD1222 COVID-19 vaccine. Study findings and constraints: Regions 160-218 and 743-854 held dominance among vaccine-associated CD4 TCRs, which spanned spike.

Notes on this clone: Its antigen remains unknown.

TCRdb's copy holds only in-frame clones and misses some; the assay was immunoSEQ multiplex PCR. The repertoire consists of about 31,000 clones, with roughly 88% occurring once and the leading ten covering less than 15%. Germline CDR1 is LGHDT and CDR2 is YNNKEL (reference sequence). CDR3 length: 13 amino acids. Trimming left V 5 bases short and J 4 bases short, with 9 bases between. V usage is TRBV3-1 (or the pseudogene TRBV3-2) and J usage is TRBJ1-3; perhaps TRBD1 as D (6 bases). This sequence originates from an adult who received the AZD1222 COVID-19 vaccine. Sequences were derived from peripheral blood, sampled 28 days after the second AZD1222 dose. The CDR3 bases are TGTGCCAGCAGCTCAGGGGAAGGAAACACCATATATTTT. It is translated as CASSSGEGNTIYF.